What follows is one T cell receptor (beta chain) and its context. The antigen is unknown. This sample is part of a study of T-cell reconstitution after alpha-beta-depleted transplantation in children. Construction of the TCRbeta library involved unique molecular identifiers. TCRdb recomputed calls from the PCR reads with MiXCR, one row per CDR3 protein. The sample lists hundreds of thousands of distinct CDR3 sequences; 20% to 25% were seen once. General study results and limits: After transplant, at about two months, alpha-beta T cells were reportedly derived from several hundred expanded graft clones. The authors attributed T-cell counts and diversity one year after transplant mostly to newly produced T cells. At day 60, the high TCRbeta diversity found in some patients originated from recipient T cells and thymic progenitors that had survived.

The source material was PBMCs, mostly from graft donor cells, sampled 360 days after TCRalphabeta/CD19-depleted stem cell transplant. This clonotype was obtained from a boy younger than two who had a stem cell transplant for acute myeloid leukemia, so the T cells may come from the graft donor.

The CDR3, as DNA: TGTGCCAGCAGCTCGACAGGGAAGTACGAGCAGTACGTC. It specifies CASSSTGKYEQYV. The chain uses TRBV7-9 and TRBJ2-7; 7 bases align to TRBD1. CDR1 SEHNR and CDR2 FQNEAQ come from the germline V gene (reference sequence). V was clipped by 4 bases and J by 4 bases; unmatched bases: 4. This CDR3 comprises 13 residues.